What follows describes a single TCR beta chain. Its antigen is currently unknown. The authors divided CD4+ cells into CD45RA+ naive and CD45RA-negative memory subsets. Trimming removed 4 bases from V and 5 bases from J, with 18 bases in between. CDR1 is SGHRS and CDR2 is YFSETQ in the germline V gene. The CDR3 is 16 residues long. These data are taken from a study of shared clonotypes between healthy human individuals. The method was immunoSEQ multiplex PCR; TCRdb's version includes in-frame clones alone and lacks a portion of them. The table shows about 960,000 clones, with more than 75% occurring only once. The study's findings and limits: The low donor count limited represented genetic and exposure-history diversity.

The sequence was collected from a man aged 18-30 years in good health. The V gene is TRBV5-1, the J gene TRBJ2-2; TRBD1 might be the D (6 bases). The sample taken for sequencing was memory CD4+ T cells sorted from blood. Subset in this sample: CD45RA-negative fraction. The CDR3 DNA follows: TGCGCCAGCAGCCCCCCCTTAGGGGGTAATACCGGGGAGCTGTTTTTT. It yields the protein CASSPPLGGNTGELFF.